The 21 T cell receptor beta chains below come from one sample, sequenced in a study of T cells in Graves' hyperthyroidism and ophthalmopathy. TCR beta CDR3 regions were amplified from RNA. Primed by the HTBI set, a first-round RT-PCR was run on the TCR CDR3. TCRdb passed the multiplex PCR reads through MiXCR, listing each CDR3 protein once. The table includes about 480,000 distinct CDR3 sequences, roughly 23% detected once. Specimen: blood. The receptors shown here come from an older woman with Graves' ophthalmopathy.

V gene TRBV20-1 combines with J gene TRBJ1-3, with no clear D. This CDR3 is built from 16 residues. The germline V and J ends were trimmed by 0 bases and 5 bases, with 17 bases remaining between them. Looked up from germline, CDR1 is DFQATT and CDR2 is SNEGSKA (reference sequence). Here the CDR3 DNA reads TGCAGTGCTAGAGACCATCGTGAGGGTGGAAGAAACACCATATATTTT. This sequence encodes CSARDHREGGRNTIYF.

This clonotype was counted ten times or more. The chain employs TRBV7-2 and TRBJ2-7; 8 bases line up with TRBD1. V lost 2 bases to trimming and J lost 5 bases; unmatched junction nucleotides: 11. Germline V gene data show CDR1 as SGHTA and CDR2 as FQGNSA. CDR3 size: 16 residues. Written as DNA, the CDR3 is TGTGCCAGCAGCTTACTCGTCAGGACAGGGATCCACGAGCAGTACTTC. Protein product: CASSLLVRTGIHEQYF.

The chain recombines TRBV15 with TRBJ2-7; D unclear. V shed 6 bases and J shed 3 bases, with 12 bases lying between them. The CDR3 sequence is 13 residues long. Germline lookup yields CDR1 LNHNV and CDR2 YYDKDF (reference sequence). The CDR3 here is CATSGEGYYEQYF. The CDR3 nucleotides read TGTGCCACCAGTGGGGAAGGTTACTACGAGCAGTACTTC. The full variable domain, completed using reference TRBV15 and TRBJ2-7, is DAMVIQNPRYQVTQFGKPVTLSCSQTLNHNVMYWYQQKSSQAPKLLFHYYDKDFNNEADTPDNFQSRRPNTSFCFLDIRSPGLGDTAMYLCATSGEGYYEQYFGPGTRLTVT.

The chain employs TRBV10-3 and TRBJ2-3; 9 bases fit TRBD2. This CDR3 has 15 amino acids. The germline V gene encodes CDR1 ENHRY and CDR2 SYGVKD. V lost 4 bases, J lost 4 bases, and 6 bases stayed unmatched. As DNA, the CDR3 is TGTGCCATCAGTGGTAGTAGCGGGAGCGCAGATACGCAGTATTTT. It specifies CAISGSSGSADTQYF.

The V and J genes are TRBV6-5 and TRBJ1-2, with 8 bases that match TRBD1. CDR3 length: 17 amino acids. The germline gives CDR1 MNHEY, CDR2 SVGAGI. V lost 2 bases and J lost 8; bases outside the gene matches: 16. The CDR3 DNA is TGTGCCAGCAGTTACCTCGGAATTAGGACAGGGCCACCCGGCTACACCTTC. Translation gives CASSYLGIRTGPPGYTF.

The sample holds a few counts of this clonotype. The rearrangement joins TRBV20-1 to TRBJ2-3, with a weak D call TRBD1 (6 bases). V was cut by 5 bases and J by 2 bases, with 20 bases left in between. Germline V gene data show CDR1 as DFQATT and CDR2 as SNEGSKA (reference sequence). This CDR3 contains 16 residues. The CDR3 DNA follows: TGCAGTGCTCTCCCACAGGGAATGGGTTACACAGATACGCAGTATTTT. Encoded protein: CSALPQGMGYTDTQYF.

The chain uses TRBV6-5 and TRBJ2-7; possibly TRBD1 for D (5 bases). Trimming took off 4 bases at V and 9 bases at J, with 28 bases between the two ends. The germline V gene has CDR1 MNHEY and CDR2 SVGAGI. The CDR3 loop spans 17 amino acids. The CDR3 nucleotides read TGTGCCAGCAGTTTCGACACTTATCCAGGGAAAGGGGCGCCGCAGTACTTC. Its protein product is CASSFDTYPGKGAPQYF.

The genes are TRBV5-1 and TRBJ2-7, with D possibly being TRBD1 (5 bases). This CDR3 is 13 amino acids long. Germline CDR1 and CDR2: SGHRS and YFSETQ. The germline V and J ends were trimmed by 3 bases and 7 bases, with 14 bases remaining between them. The CDR3 region is CASSYNFDREQYF. The CDR3 nucleotides are TGCGCCAGCAGCTATAATTTTGACAGAGAGCAGTACTTC.

The sample holds many counts of this clonotype. The V gene is TRBV28, the J gene TRBJ2-7; 8 positions agree with TRBD2. In germline, CDR1 is MDHEN, CDR2 SYDVKM. With 6 bases clipped from V and 6 bases from J, the junction kept 16 bases outside the gene matches. The CDR3 runs 16 residues. CDR3 sequence (DNA): TGTGCCAGCAGCCCCCGTGGAGCGGGGGCCCTAAGCGAGCAGTACTTC. Its translation: CASSPRGAGALSEQYF.

In DNA, the CDR3 is TGCGCCAGCAGCCACGGCGTTACCGGGGAGCTGTTTTTT. Protein sequence: CASSHGVTGELFF. J is TRBJ2-2 and V is TRBV4-3, with unresolved D. CDR1 and CDR2 (germline): LGHNA, YSLEER. Trimming removed 3 bases at V and 5 bases at J, with 7 bases between. CDR3 length: 13 amino acids.

In this sample, this clonotype turned up a few times. One junction end does not reproduce the germline sequence, and a read error may be involved. The V call is TRBV7-2, the J call TRBJ1-1; 7 bases line up with TRBD1. The CDR3 is 12 residues long. Per the germline V gene, CDR1 is SGHTA and CDR2 is FQGNSA. The CDR3 spells CASSLRGQVVLF. The CDR3 DNA reads TGTGCCAGCAGCTTAAGGGGGCAGGTGGTTCTCTTT. The full variable domain, its missing parts supplied by reference TRBV7-2 and TRBJ1-1, is GAGVSQSPSNKVTEKGKDVELRCDPISGHTALYWYRQSLGQGLEFLIYFQGNSAPDKSGLPSDRFSAERTGGSVSTLTIQRTQQEDSAVYLCASSLRGQVVLFGQGTRLTVV.

The chain couples TRBV4-3 to TRBJ2-7; TRBD1 matches 7 bases. Trimming took 4 bases from V and 4 from J; bases not matched to a gene: 22. This CDR3 has 19 amino acids. Germline CDR1 is LGHNA and CDR2 is YSLEER. DNA for the CDR3: TGCGCCAGCAGCCTACTCCTCGGTAGCCGGGACAGAGTTATTTACGAGCAGTACTTC. Protein: CASSLLLGSRDRVIYEQYF.

The chain is built from TRBV18 and TRBJ2-7; 10 bases are a match to TRBD1. Germline CDR1 KGHSH, CDR2 LQKENI. The J segment lost 3 bases and the V segment lost 3 bases, leaving 5 bases of the junction unmatched. The CDR3 runs to 15 residues. The CDR3 region has the DNA TGTGCCAGCTCACCTCCCGGGACAGGGGACTACGAGCAGTACTTC. It specifies CASSPPGTGDYEQYF.

This chain joins TRBV30 and TRBJ1-4; 8 positions agree with TRBD1. There are 15 residues in the CDR3. CDR1 is GTSNPN, CDR2 SVGIG, per germline (reference sequence). J gave up 0 bases and V 3 bases, and 3 bases lay outside the gene matches. CDR3 residues: CAWSGQGTTNEKLFF. The CDR3 coding sequence is TGTGCCTGGAGCGGACAGGGTACAACTAATGAAAAACTGTTTTTT.

This clonotype was seen ten or more times. The rearrangement uses TRBV12-3 or TRBV12-4 and TRBJ1-4, with D uncertain. The CDR3 spans 14 residues. V lost 6 bases and J 7 bases, leaving 15 bases between the germline ends. CDR3 bases: TGTGCCAGCAGCCCGTTTATCGGGAGTGAAAAACTGTTTTTT. Translating it yields CASSPFIGSEKLFF.

This clonotype was found a few times. The V and J genes are TRBV20-1 and TRBJ2-2; D is perhaps TRBD1 or TRBD2 (7 bases each). Per the germline V gene, CDR1 is DFQATT and CDR2 is SNEGSKA (reference sequence). The CDR3 is 14 residues long. The V gene lost 3 bases and the J gene lost 6 bases, with 14 bases spanning the gap. The CDR3 DNA sequence: TGCAGTGCTAGGAGACAGGGAGGGGCCGGGGAGCTGTTTTTT. This gives the protein CSARRQGGAGELFF.

This clonotype has at least ten counts. The rearrangement links TRBV3-1 to TRBJ1-2; perhaps TRBD1 as D (5 bases). The V gene lost 4 bases and the J gene lost 1 base, with 13 bases spanning the gap. The CDR3 runs 15 residues. In germline, CDR1 is LGHDT, CDR2 YNNKEL (reference sequence). As DNA, the CDR3 is TGTGCCAGCAGCCCCCTGAACAGGTTTAACTATGGCTACACCTTC. Amino acid sequence: CASSPLNRFNYGYTF. Full variable domain (rest looked up from reference TRBV3-1 and TRBJ1-2): DTAVSQTPKYLVTQMGNDKSIKCEQNLGHDTMYWYKQDSKKFLKIMFSYNNKELIINETVPNRFSPKSPDKAHLNLHINSLELGDSAVYFCASSPLNRFNYGYTFGSGTRLTVV.

This clonotype was seen a handful of times. The chain couples TRBV7-6 to TRBJ2-5, with 7 bases matching TRBD2. Germline V lookup: CDR1 SGHVS, CDR2 FNYEAQ. The CDR3 contains 16 residues. The trim removed 2 bases at V and 2 bases at J, leaving 8 bases unmatched. CDR3 sequence: CASSLITGGGQETQYF. CDR3 DNA: TGTGCCAGCAGCTTAATTACGGGGGGAGGGCAAGAGACCCAGTACTTC.

The chain is built from TRBV6-5 and TRBJ1-5; D is perhaps TRBD1 (5 bases). Per germline, CDR1 MNHEY and CDR2 SVGAGI. The CDR3 totals 14 residues. The ends were cut back, 0 bases at V and 5 bases at J, with 8 bases in the middle. The CDR3 region has the DNA TGTGCCAGCAGTTACTCGCCAGGGTATCAGCCCCAGCATTTT. Its protein is CASSYSPGYQPQHF.

The chain employs TRBV11-2 and TRBJ2-7; D is unclear. The V end was cut by 5 bases, the J end by 5 bases, with 25 bases between. Germline loops: CDR1 SGHAT, CDR2 FQNNGV. This CDR3 contains 17 residues. The DNA for the CDR3 is TGTGCCAGCAGCACATTTACCGGGCCTTGGCCCTCTAACGAGCAGTACTTC. Translating it yields CASSTFTGPWPSNEQYF.

The CDR3 nucleotides read TGTGCCAGCAGTGAAGCAAAGGGACAGGTTAAAGAGACCCAGTACTTC. It encodes CASSEAKGQVKETQYF. The chain joins TRBV6-1 to TRBJ2-5; 8 bases align to TRBD1. Germline V gene lookup returns CDR1 MNHNS and CDR2 SASEGT. V gave up 0 bases and J gave up 3 bases; unmatched junction bases: 6. This CDR3 contains 16 residues.